Each of the 4 T cell receptor beta chains below was sequenced from the same sample in a study of identical twins. MiXCR was run by TCRdb on the 5' RACE reads, yielding one entry per CDR3 protein. The sample contains 690,000 or so distinct CDR3 sequences, 8.6% of which appear only once. These sequences were also reported in another study, on yellow fever vaccine responses in identical twins.

The specimen was PBMCs. Receptor source: a woman aged 18-29 years in good health.

This clonotype showed up many times. The chain joins TRBV25-1 to TRBJ2-1; D call uncertain. CDR3 length: 11 residues. Trimming removed 6 bases at V and 8 bases at J, with 8 bases between. Germline CDR1 reads MGHDK; CDR2 reads SYGVNS. CDR3 residues: CASRNIYEQFF. In DNA, the CDR3 is TGTGCCAGCAGAAATATCTATGAGCAGTTCTTC.

This clonotype was seen a few times. The CDR3 reads CASSLLAGGLAGVNTQYF. CDR3 nucleotides: TGTGCCAGCAGTTTATTGGCCGGGGGACTAGCGGGAGTCAATACGCAGTATTTT. The chain links TRBV12-3 or TRBV12-4 to TRBJ2-3; 14 nucleotides line up with TRBD2. J gave up 7 bases and V 2 bases, and 11 bases lay outside the gene matches. The CDR3 has 18 residues.

In this sample, this clonotype turned up a few times. The rearrangement joins TRBV27 to TRBJ2-3, with unresolved D. CDR1 and CDR2 from the germline V gene are MNHEY and SMNVEV (reference sequence). CDR3 length: 16 amino acids. V dropped 7 bases and J dropped 3 bases, with 20 bases sitting between them. DNA of the CDR3: TGTGCCAGCACCCCTTCCCTCAAGAAATCGACAGATACGCAGTATTTT. Residues: CASTPSLKKSTDTQYF.

This chain links TRBV5-1 with TRBJ2-7; a weak D match, TRBD1 (5 bases). The CDR3 has 16 residues. The V gene lost 0 bases and the J gene lost 0 bases, with 13 bases spanning the gap. Germline lookup yields CDR1 SGHRS and CDR2 YFSETQ. CDR3 sequence (DNA): TGCGCCAGCAGCTTGGAGACAGCCCTTCACTCCTACGAGCAGTACTTC. This sequence encodes CASSLETALHSYEQYF.